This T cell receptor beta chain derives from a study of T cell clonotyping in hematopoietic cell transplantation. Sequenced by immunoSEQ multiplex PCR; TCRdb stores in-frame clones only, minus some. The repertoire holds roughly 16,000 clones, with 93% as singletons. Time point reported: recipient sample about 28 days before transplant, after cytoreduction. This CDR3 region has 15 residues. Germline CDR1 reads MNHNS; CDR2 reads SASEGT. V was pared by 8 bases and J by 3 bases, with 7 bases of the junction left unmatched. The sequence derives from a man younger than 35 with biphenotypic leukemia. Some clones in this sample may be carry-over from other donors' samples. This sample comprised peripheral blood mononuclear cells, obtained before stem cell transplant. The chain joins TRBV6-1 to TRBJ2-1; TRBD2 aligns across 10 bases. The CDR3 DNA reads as TGTGCCAGCCCCACCACTAGCGGGGACTACAATGAGCAGTTCTTC. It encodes CASPTTSGDYNEQFF.